Shown below are 19 T cell receptor beta chains from a single sample sequenced in a study of blood T cell repertoires in COVID-19. Using immunoSEQ multiplex PCR, the repertoire was profiled, and TCRdb retains in-frame clones only, with some absent. The sample consists of about 300,000 clones, less than 85% of them appearing once. The sample comprised PBMCs or T cells enriched from blood (not recorded which). The receptors were gathered from a woman in her forties or fifties who had recovered from COVID-19.

This sequence joins TRBV7-2 and TRBJ2-1; 8 nucleotides match TRBD2. There are 15 residues in the CDR3. In germline, CDR1 is SGHTA, CDR2 FQGNSA. Trimming at V came to 5 bases and at J to 8 bases, leaving 11 bases not matched to a gene. CDR3 nucleotide sequence: TGTGCCAGCAGCCCCGGACTAGCTTTGGGGTATGAGCAGTTCTTC. This gives the protein CASSPGLALGYEQFF.

The chain recombines TRBV28 with TRBJ1-1; 8 bases match TRBD1. The germline gives CDR1 MDHEN, CDR2 SYDVKM. The junction had 6 bases not matched to a gene; V was cut back by 2 bases and J by 4 bases. This CDR3 spans 15 amino acids. This CDR3 is CASSLLEDRGTEAFF. The CDR3 region has the DNA TGTGCCAGCAGTTTACTGGAAGACAGGGGCACTGAAGCTTTCTTT.

The V and J genes are TRBV5-1 and TRBJ1-3, with TRBD1 matching 8 bases. The CDR3 extends over 15 amino acids. The germline CDR1 and CDR2 sequences are SGHRS and YFSETQ. J gave up 2 bases and V 4 bases, and 5 bases lay outside the gene matches. The CDR3 bases are TGCGCCAGCAGCCTTAGGACAGGGACTGGAAACACCATATATTTT. Residues: CASSLRTGTGNTIYF.

The chain combines TRBV19 with TRBJ1-5; D is undetermined. V was pared by 2 bases and J by 6 bases, with 14 bases between. The CDR3 loop spans 15 amino acids. Germline V gives CDR1 LNHDA, CDR2 SQIVND (reference sequence). The CDR3 DNA sequence: TGTGCCAGTAGTATATCGGGGAATGAACGTCAGCCCCAGCATTTT. This encodes CASSISGNERQPQHF.

CDR3 DNA sequence: TGTGCCAGCAGCGCCGTGCGATTCGCCTACGAGCAGTACTTC. It yields the protein CASSAVRFAYEQYF. V and J are TRBV2 and TRBJ2-7, with unresolved D. Germline V CDR1 and CDR2: SNHLY, FYNNEI. V lost 6 bases and J lost 2, with 14 bases in between. This CDR3 has 14 residues.

The rearrangement uses TRBV15 and TRBJ2-1; D unclear. From germline, CDR1 is LNHNV and CDR2 YYDKDF (reference sequence). The CDR3 has 15 residues. V was clipped by 0 bases and J by 7 bases, with 13 bases between them. The chain's CDR3 is CATSRDIPPRNEQFF. The DNA for the CDR3 is TGTGCCACCAGCAGAGATATTCCCCCTAGAAATGAGCAGTTCTTC.

This clone appeared once. The genes are TRBV10-3 and TRBJ1-6; 9 bases align to TRBD1. CDR3 size: 17 residues. V lost 2 bases to trimming and J lost 6 bases; unmatched junction nucleotides: 8. Per the germline V gene, CDR1 is ENHRY and CDR2 is SYGVKD. The CDR3 region is CAISERGQGRGNSPLHF. The DNA of the CDR3 is TGTGCCATCAGTGAGAGGGGACAGGGCCGGGGTAATTCACCCCTCCACTTT.

This chain uses TRBV12-2 with TRBJ2-1; the table calls TRBD2, which could not be checked here. TRBV12-2 is described as a pseudogene. The CDR3 has 14 residues. CDR3 amino acids: CASRSGLAYNEQFF. The CDR3 nucleotides read TGTGCAAGTCGCTCCGGACTAGCTTACAATGAGCAGTTCTTC.

V gene TRBV2 combines with J gene TRBJ1-4, with 7 bases that match TRBD1. CDR1 and CDR2 from the germline V gene are SNHLY and FYNNEI. Trimming cost V 7 bases and J 5 bases; bases outside gene matches: 10. This CDR3 region has 15 residues. The CDR3 reads CASNVVGTANEKLFF. Written as DNA, the CDR3 is TGTGCCAGCAACGTGGTAGGGACAGCGAATGAAAAACTGTTTTTT.

This sequence joins TRBV28 and TRBJ2-3; D perhaps matches TRBD1 (5 bases). The V end was cut by 8 bases, the J end by 2 bases, with 11 bases between. The CDR3 has 13 amino acids. From germline, CDR1 is MDHEN and CDR2 SYDVKM. The CDR3: CASQVGATDTQYF. DNA of the CDR3: TGTGCCAGCCAGGTAGGGGCCACAGATACGCAGTATTTT.

A few counts support this clone. This rearrangement joins TRBV19 to TRBJ1-5; 7 bases fit TRBD1. Germline lookup yields CDR1 LNHDA and CDR2 SQIVND (reference sequence). J lost 5 bases, V lost 5 bases, and 3 bases had no gene match. The CDR3 sequence is 13 residues long. This CDR3 reads CASSRQGHQPQHF. The CDR3 DNA reads TGTGCCAGTAGTCGACAGGGACATCAGCCCCAGCATTTT. The whole variable domain, filled in from reference TRBV19 and TRBJ1-5, reads DGGITQSPKYLFRKEGQNVTLSCEQNLNHDAMYWYRQDPGQGLRLIYYSQIVNDFQKGDIAEGYSVSREKKESFPLTVTSAQKNPTAFYLCASSRQGHQPQHFGDGTRLSIL.

The chain is built from TRBV30 and TRBJ2-1; 9 bases line up with TRBD2. The CDR3 consists of 15 residues. Germline CDR1 GTSNPN, CDR2 SVGIG (reference sequence). V lost 1 base and J lost 7; bases outside the gene matches: 8. CDR3 amino acids: CAWSEGSGSHNEQFF. The DNA of the CDR3 is TGTGCCTGGAGTGAAGGTAGCGGGAGTCATAATGAGCAGTTCTTC.

The rearrangement uses TRBV27 and TRBJ2-1, with 13 bases fitting TRBD2. The CDR3 has 18 amino acids. The V gene's germline CDR1 is MNHEY and CDR2 SMNVEV (reference sequence). Losses at the gene ends were 3 bases for V and 0 bases for J; bases not matched to a gene: 5. DNA for the CDR3: TGTGCCAGCAGTTTCGGACTAGCGGGGGCCCCCTCCTACAATGAGCAGTTCTTC. It translates to CASSFGLAGAPSYNEQFF.

This clone was detected many times. This rearrangement joins TRBV7-9 to TRBJ2-5; maybe TRBD2 (6 bases). The CDR3 covers 15 residues. Germline CDR1 and CDR2: SEHNR and FQNEAQ (reference sequence). V lost 5 bases, J lost 3 bases, and 16 bases lay in between. The CDR3 DNA reads TGTGCCAGCAGCCTCGGACTACGGGATAAAGAGACCCAGTACTTC. Protein product: CASSLGLRDKETQYF.

The chain uses TRBV7-9 and TRBJ2-7; 9 bases fit TRBD1. The CDR3 contains 13 residues. V lost 5 bases and J lost 13; bases outside the gene matches: 12. Germline CDR1 reads SEHNR; CDR2 reads FQNEAQ (reference sequence). The DNA for the CDR3 is TGTGCCAGCAGCCCGGGCACCACAGGGGGCAAATACTTC. Translating gives CASSPGTTGGKYF. The entire variable domain, with the rest obtained from reference TRBV7-9 and TRBJ2-7, is as follows: DTGVSQNPRHKITKRGQNVTFRCDPISEHNRLYWYRQTLGQGPEFLTYFQNEAQLEKSRLLSDRFSAERPKGSFSTLEIQRTEQGDSAMYLCASSPGTTGGKYFGPGTRLTVT.

J is TRBJ2-1 and V is TRBV7-7; weak D call: TRBD1 (6 bases). The CDR3 sequence is 13 residues long. The ends were cut back, 5 bases at V and 9 bases at J, with 14 bases in the middle. Germline assignment: CDR1 SSHAT and CDR2 FNYEAQ (reference sequence). The CDR3 DNA follows: TGTGCCAGCAGCGGGGGCACGAGGGGTGAGCAGTTCTTC. It is translated as CASSGGTRGEQFF. The whole variable domain, filled in from reference TRBV7-7 and TRBJ2-1, reads GAGVSQSPRYKVTKRGQDVTLRCDPISSHATLYWYQQALGQGPEFLTYFNYEAQPDKSGLPSDRFSAERPEGSISTLTIQRTEQRDSAMYRCASSGGTRGEQFFGPGTRLTVL.

V is TRBV7-9 and J is TRBJ2-7; 8 bases match TRBD2. The CDR3 loop spans 14 amino acids. Germline V gene sequence: CDR1 SEHNR, CDR2 FQNEAQ (reference sequence). With V trimmed by 7 bases and J by 6 bases, 11 bases remained unmatched. CDR3 in DNA: TGTGCCAGCACAGCAGCGGGAGTGGCGGGCGAGCAGTACTTC. This encodes CASTAAGVAGEQYF.

The V call is TRBV19, the J call TRBJ1-1; D is undetermined. The V gene's germline CDR1 is LNHDA and CDR2 SQIVND (reference sequence). The V gene lost 6 bases and the J gene lost 3 bases, with 11 bases spanning the gap. The CDR3 length is 13 residues. DNA for the CDR3: TGTGCCAGTAGCACGACATCTGACACTGAAGCTTTCTTT. Its protein is CASSTTSDTEAFF.

This chain connects TRBV1 to TRBJ2-1; the table's TRBD2 call for D was not verified on the DNA. TRBV1 is described as a pseudogene. The CDR3 loop spans 14 amino acids. CDR3 nucleotide sequence: TGCACCAGCAGCCCCGACGGGTCCACCCATGAGCAGTTCTTC. It codes for CTSSPDGSTHEQFF.